The source of this T cell receptor (beta chain) is a study of blood T cells in healthy people across ages. This clonotype was counted a few times. The CDR3 spans 16 residues. The germline V gene encodes CDR1 PRHDT and CDR2 FYEKMQ (reference sequence). V gave up 4 bases and J gave up 6 bases; unmatched junction bases: 10. A second PCR, run for about 7 to 11 cycles, used a sample-barcoded 5' primer plus a J-beta primer mix. In TCRdb, the 5' RACE reads were re-called with MiXCR into one record per CDR3 protein. Of around 1,700,000 distinct CDR3 sequences in the sample, approximately 30% were seen once. The chain recombines TRBV13 with TRBJ2-3; TRBD1 matches at 10 bases. The sequencing input was blood. The source is a woman in her 30s in good health. Here the CDR3 DNA reads TGTGCCAGCAGCTCCAGTAGACAGGGGGCCAGGGATACGCAGTATTTT. As protein: CASSSSRQGARDTQYF.